Shown below are 28 T cell receptor beta chains from a single sample sequenced in a study of identical twins. TCRdb ran MiXCR on the 5' RACE reads and lists one entry per CDR3 protein. The profile shows 140,000 to 150,000 distinct CDR3 sequences, around 3.5% of them singletons. Material: memory T cells sorted from blood. Receptor source: a man between 18 and 29 years old in good health.

This clonotype was recorded at least ten times. The J gene is TRBJ1-5, the V gene TRBV4-1; no clear D gene. Germline V gives CDR1 MGHRA, CDR2 YSYEKL. V lost 5 bases and J 8 bases, leaving 13 bases between the germline ends. The CDR3 contains 13 residues. CDR3 amino acids: CASSASEKEPQHF. CDR3 sequence (DNA): TGCGCCAGCAGCGCCAGCGAAAAGGAGCCCCAGCATTTT.

This clonotype was seen at least ten times. This sequence joins TRBV7-9 and TRBJ2-2; no clear D gene. The V end lost 5 bases, the J end lost 6 bases, and 10 bases lay between the germline ends. The CDR3 covers 13 residues. CDR1 and CDR2 (germline): SEHNR, FQNEAQ (reference sequence). CDR3 sequence (DNA): TGTGCCAGCAGCCCTAGGGTGTCCGGGGAGCTGTTTTTT. Protein: CASSPRVSGELFF.

This clonotype occurred many times. This chain joins TRBV24-1 and TRBJ1-2, with D unresolved. The CDR3 loop spans 12 amino acids. The germline V gene encodes CDR1 KGHDR and CDR2 SFDVKD. Trimming removed 2 bases from V and 3 bases from J, with 3 bases in between. The DNA of the CDR3 is TGTGCCACCAGTGATTCAGACTATGGCTACACCTTC. This encodes CATSDSDYGYTF.

This clonotype occurred many times. The chain couples TRBV14 to TRBJ2-2; D not resolved. Trimming cost V 4 bases and J 5 bases, with 8 bases left between them. The CDR3 has 13 amino acids. In germline, CDR1 is SGHDN, CDR2 FVKESK. CDR3 residues: CASSPRFTGELFF. The CDR3 nucleotides read TGTGCCAGCAGCCCCCGGTTTACCGGGGAGCTGTTTTTT.

Only a few counts were recorded for this clonotype. The gene calls are TRBV5-4 and TRBJ2-1; D might be TRBD1 (6 bases). Germline CDR1 is SGHNT and CDR2 is YYREEE (reference sequence). Trimming removed 4 bases from V and 10 bases from J, with 18 bases in between. The CDR3 sequence is 14 residues long. CDR3: CASSGGSGRGEQFF. The CDR3 nucleotides read TGTGCCAGCAGCGGGGGATCGGGCAGGGGAGAGCAGTTCTTC.

This clonotype was counted ten times or more. The chain has TRBV27 and TRBJ2-7; 9 bases are shared with TRBD2. After removal of 3 bases from V and 6 bases from J, the junction contained 9 bases not matched to a gene. This CDR3 spans 15 amino acids. Germline CDR1 and CDR2: MNHEY and SMNVEV (reference sequence). CDR3 protein: CASSFIGGRVSEQYF. CDR3 DNA: TGTGCCAGCAGTTTTATAGGCGGGAGGGTCTCCGAGCAGTACTTC.

This clonotype was counted at least ten times. This chain connects TRBV7-9 to TRBJ2-3; D unresolved. The CDR3 covers 13 residues. Germline lookup yields CDR1 SEHNR and CDR2 FQNEAQ (reference sequence). V was cut by 2 bases and J by 4 bases, with 7 bases left in between. The CDR3 sequence is CASSLNRADTQYF. The CDR3 DNA reads as TGTGCCAGCAGCTTAAATAGAGCAGATACGCAGTATTTT.

This clonotype was seen only a few times. This chain uses TRBV6-2 or TRBV6-3 with TRBJ2-1; D is possibly TRBD2 (6 bases). V was trimmed by 4 bases and J by 3 bases, leaving 13 bases between them. The CDR3 spans 15 residues. Per germline, CDR1 MNHEY and CDR2 SVGEGT. DNA of the CDR3: TGTGCCAGCAGTTCCGACGGGAGAATCTACAATGAGCAGTTCTTC. Translating gives CASSSDGRIYNEQFF.

Many counts were recorded for this clonotype. The chain has TRBV12-3 or TRBV12-4 and TRBJ2-1, with unresolved D. The CDR3 extends over 14 amino acids. With 6 bases removed from V and 7 bases from J, the gap between germline ends came to 16 bases. Here the CDR3 DNA reads TGTGCCAGCAGCCCTTGGGGTGGGCGTAATGAGCAGTTCTTC. Translating it yields CASSPWGGRNEQFF.

This clonotype was seen at least ten times. The gene calls are TRBV12-3 or TRBV12-4 and TRBJ1-5; D not resolved. V lost 3 bases, J lost 2 bases, and 11 bases lay in between. The CDR3 totals 15 residues. CDR3 amino acids: CASSFAGAGNQPQHF. The CDR3 DNA is TGTGCCAGCAGTTTTGCCGGTGCCGGCAATCAGCCCCAGCATTTT.

The J gene is TRBJ2-3, the V gene TRBV20-1; maybe TRBD2 (5 bases). This CDR3 region has 15 residues. Germline V lookup: CDR1 DFQATT, CDR2 SNEGSKA (reference sequence). V was shortened by 3 bases and J by 4 bases, with 17 bases between the two germline ends. This CDR3 reads CSARRASSSADTQYF. DNA for the CDR3: TGCAGTGCTAGGAGGGCTTCTTCCTCAGCAGATACGCAGTATTTT.

The V call is TRBV7-7, the J call TRBJ2-3, with 7 bases aligning to TRBD2. Germline-derived CDR1 and CDR2 are SSHAT and FNYEAQ (reference sequence). V trimming: 5 bases; J trimming: 0 bases; junction bases outside the gene matches: 5. The CDR3 runs 15 residues. As DNA, the CDR3 is TGTGCCAGCAGCAAATTTAGCGGGAGCACAGATACGCAGTATTTT. This gives the protein CASSKFSGSTDTQYF.

This clonotype was seen at least ten times. This chain connects TRBV7-2 to TRBJ1-2; D is unresolved. V was trimmed by 2 bases and J by 6 bases, leaving 7 bases between them. Germline V gene lookup returns CDR1 SGHTA and CDR2 FQGNSA. The CDR3 contains 12 residues. In DNA form, the CDR3 reads TGTGCCAGCAGCTTATTTGAGGATGGCTACACCTTC. Translated, it gives CASSLFEDGYTF.

This clonotype appeared many times. The chain joins TRBV20-1 to TRBJ2-1, with 7 bases lining up with TRBD1. Germline CDR1 and CDR2: DFQATT and SNEGSKA (reference sequence). Losses at the gene ends were 3 bases for V and 5 bases for J; bases not matched to a gene: 10. The CDR3 covers 15 residues. CDR3 nucleotides: TGCAGTGCTAGGAGGGGGACAGCATCGAACAATGAGCAGTTCTTC. It encodes CSARRGTASNNEQFF.

This clonotype has a count of ten or more. The chain uses TRBV21-1 and TRBJ2-1; the D call of TRBD1 is as the table states it, not checked on the DNA. TRBV21-1 is an annotated pseudogene. The CDR3 is 16 amino acids. This chain's CDR3 is CASSKVRDSSYNEQFF. The CDR3 coding sequence is TGTGCCAGCAGCAAAGTCCGGGACAGCTCCTACAATGAGCAGTTCTTC.

This clonotype was seen many times. The J gene is TRBJ2-1, the V gene TRBV24-1, with 12 bases identical to TRBD2. There are 16 residues in the CDR3. Germline V gene data show CDR1 as KGHDR and CDR2 as SFDVKD. After removal of 1 base from V and 7 bases from J, the junction contained 4 bases not matched to a gene. CDR3 protein: CATSDLGLAGGNEQFF. The CDR3, as DNA: TGTGCCACCAGTGATTTAGGGCTAGCGGGAGGGAATGAGCAGTTCTTC.

This clonotype was seen a few times. The CDR3 loop is CASSSNSVSYEQYF. The CDR3 DNA reads as TGTGCCAGCAGCTCGAATAGCGTCTCCTACGAGCAGTACTTC. The rearrangement links TRBV7-2 to TRBJ2-7, with TRBD2 as a possible D gene (5 bases). Deletions cut 4 bases from V and 0 bases from J, with 10 bases between. This CDR3 contains 14 residues. Looked up from germline, CDR1 is SGHTA and CDR2 is FQGNSA.

The rearrangement links TRBV7-3 to TRBJ2-3; possibly TRBD1 or TRBD2 for D (5 bases each). The CDR3 is 13 amino acids. Trimming removed 4 bases at V and 4 bases at J, with 9 bases between. In germline, CDR1 is SGHTA, CDR2 FQGTGA. DNA of the CDR3: TGTGCCAGCAGCTCTATGGGGGCAGATACGCAGTATTTT. This codes for CASSSMGADTQYF.

This clonotype was seen ten or more times. The chain combines TRBV6-2 or TRBV6-3 with TRBJ2-2; perhaps TRBD1 as D (7 bases). This CDR3 spans 16 amino acids. The V gene lost 0 bases and the J gene lost 7 bases, with 15 bases spanning the gap. Germline V gene data show CDR1 as MNHEY and CDR2 as SVGEGT. Written as DNA, the CDR3 is TGTGCCAGCAGTTACTCGGCGGAGGGGGCACTCGGGGAGCTGTTTTTT. It encodes CASSYSAEGALGELFF.

There are many counts of this clonotype. The chain has TRBV29-1 and TRBJ2-1, with 7 bases matching TRBD2. Germline loops: CDR1 SQVTM, CDR2 ANQGSEA. The CDR3 is made up of 20 amino acids. V shed 0 bases, J shed 15 bases, and the junction held 32 bases outside the gene matches. The CDR3 protein is CSVEESDSLAAGAQSSFPFF. CDR3 nucleotide sequence: TGCAGCGTTGAAGAATCAGACAGCCTTGCGGCGGGAGCTCAATCGTCGTTCCCGTTCTTC.

This clonotype was picked up many times. This CDR3 reads CATVGLANSPLHF. The CDR3 nucleotides are TGTGCCACCGTGGGGCTAGCTAATTCACCCCTCCACTTT. This rearrangement joins TRBV12-3 or TRBV12-4 to TRBJ1-6; possibly TRBD1 for D (5 bases). The V end was cut by 10 bases, the J end by 6 bases, with 13 bases between. This CDR3 has 13 amino acids.

In regard to this clonotype: The junction departs from germline at one end; a sequencing error may be responsible. The J gene is TRBJ2-5, the V gene TRBV7-6; D is unresolved. The CDR3 spans 14 residues. CDR1 is SGHVS and CDR2 is FNYEAQ in the germline V gene. The CDR3 sequence is CASSLANDQETRYF. The CDR3 coding sequence is TGTGCCAGCAGCTTAGCGAACGACCAGGAGACCCGGTACTTC.

This clonotype was seen more than once but under ten times. This rearrangement joins TRBV20-1 to TRBJ2-5; 11 bases line up with TRBD2. V was clipped by 6 bases and J by 3 bases; unmatched bases: 9. The CDR3 loop spans 15 amino acids. Germline assignment: CDR1 DFQATT and CDR2 SNEGSKA (reference sequence). Here the CDR3 DNA reads TGCAGTGCCAGTGGTAGCGGGAGGGCTGAAGAGACCCAGTACTTC. This gives the protein CSASGSGRAEETQYF.

This clonotype showed up many times. The chain joins TRBV12-3 or TRBV12-4 to TRBJ2-5; TRBD2 matches at 13 bases. This CDR3 comprises 17 residues. J lost 5 bases, V lost 4 bases, and 10 bases had no gene match. DNA for the CDR3: TGTGCCAGCAGTTCTCAACGCCTACTAGCGGGAGGGGAGACCCAGTACTTC. It encodes CASSSQRLLAGGETQYF.

This clonotype was seen ten or more times. The chain recombines TRBV24-1 with TRBJ2-2, with no clear D. This CDR3 spans 17 amino acids. Trimming took 2 bases from V and 8 from J, leaving 20 bases between them. Germline CDR1 is KGHDR and CDR2 is SFDVKD. DNA for the CDR3: TGTGCCACCAGTGATTCGCTGGTCACCTCCCTAAGAGGGGAGCTGTTTTTT. Its translation is CATSDSLVTSLRGELFF.

This clonotype was recorded many times. This chain links TRBV21-1 with TRBJ2-7; TRBD2 was called by the table and not checked on the DNA. TRBV21-1 is marked as a pseudogene. The CDR3 contains 16 residues. The CDR3 bases are TGTGCCAGCAGCACAAGGGAACTCCTAGCGGGCTACGAGCAGTACTTC. Translation gives CASSTRELLAGYEQYF.

There are many counts of this clonotype. The chain has TRBV28 and TRBJ1-4; TRBD1 agrees at 10 bases. CDR1 is MDHEN and CDR2 is SYDVKM in the germline V gene. The CDR3 extends over 16 amino acids. The ends lost 5 bases at V and 7 bases at J; junction bases unmatched: 10. The DNA for the CDR3 is TGTGCCAGCAGTGGGACAGGGGCGCGGTTTACTGAAAAACTGTTTTTT. Protein sequence: CASSGTGARFTEKLFF.

The table lists this clonotype with many counts. The rearrangement uses TRBV7-2 and TRBJ2-1; the match to TRBD2 covers 9 bases. V gave up 4 bases and J gave up 13 bases; unmatched junction bases: 5. Germline lookup yields CDR1 SGHTA and CDR2 FQGNSA. The CDR3 length is 12 residues. The CDR3 sequence: CASSSIAGVQFF. The CDR3 DNA reads as TGTGCCAGCAGCTCGATAGCGGGAGTCCAGTTCTTC.